This entry concerns a single T cell receptor beta chain. What it binds is unknown. A read error is possible here, since a much larger clone lies one base away. The CDR3 totals 14 residues. Between the trimmed V and J ends, which lost 8 bases and 2 bases, there was a span of 13 bases. The germline CDR1 and CDR2 sequences are MNHNS and SASEGT. The data originate from a study of T cells in Graves' hyperthyroidism and ophthalmopathy. Study-level background: Peripheral blood sampling occurred at initial diagnosis, before any treatment.

The CDR3 regions of TCR beta were amplified from RNA transcripts. Carried out on the TCR CDR3, a first-round RT-PCR used the HTBI primer set. MiXCR, applied by TCRdb to the multiplex PCR reads, yields one record per CDR3 protein. The sample has about 610,000 distinct CDR3 sequences, under 15% seen once. Study observations and caveats: Through a model of 13 V-J features, ophthalmopathy was separated from stable hyperthyroidism. In validation, the model predicted ophthalmopathy. These predictions came a median about 6.5 months before onset. Blood held most thyroid clonotypes expanded above 0.001 frequency.

The chain joins TRBV6-1 to TRBJ1-5; D gene ambiguous. The sequence was obtained from a woman between 40 and 55 years old with Graves' ophthalmopathy. Sequenced sample: blood. This CDR3 reads CASYLGMGNQPQHF. The CDR3 DNA reads TGTGCCAGCTACCTTGGGATGGGCAATCAGCCCCAGCATTTT.